This T cell receptor beta chain was captured in a study of T cell responses to AZD1222 COVID-19 vaccine. The study's findings and limits: The study found vaccine-associated CD4 TCRs spanning spike, dominant at 160-218 and 743-854. Two AZD1222 administrations were followed by greater Spike-specific TCR breadth and depth. Seropositive at baseline were only six AZD1222 recipients.

The assay was immunoSEQ multiplex PCR, and TCRdb's table has in-frame clones only and misses some. The profile shows more than 100,000 clones, about nine tenths of them singletons. As to this clone: Its antigen remains unidentified.

The V end lost 1 base, the J end lost 1 base, and 5 bases lay between the germline ends. There are 14 residues in the CDR3. Germline V gene data show CDR1 as LGHDT and CDR2 as YNNKEL (reference sequence). This TCR came from an adult in good health. The chain employs TRBV3-1 (or the pseudogene TRBV3-2) and TRBJ1-5; no clear D. This material consisted of peripheral blood, taken on day 0 of AZD1222 vaccination. CDR3 bases: TGTGCCAGCAGCCAAGGAGGGAGCAATCAGCCCCAGCATTTT. Protein sequence: CASSQGGSNQPQHF.